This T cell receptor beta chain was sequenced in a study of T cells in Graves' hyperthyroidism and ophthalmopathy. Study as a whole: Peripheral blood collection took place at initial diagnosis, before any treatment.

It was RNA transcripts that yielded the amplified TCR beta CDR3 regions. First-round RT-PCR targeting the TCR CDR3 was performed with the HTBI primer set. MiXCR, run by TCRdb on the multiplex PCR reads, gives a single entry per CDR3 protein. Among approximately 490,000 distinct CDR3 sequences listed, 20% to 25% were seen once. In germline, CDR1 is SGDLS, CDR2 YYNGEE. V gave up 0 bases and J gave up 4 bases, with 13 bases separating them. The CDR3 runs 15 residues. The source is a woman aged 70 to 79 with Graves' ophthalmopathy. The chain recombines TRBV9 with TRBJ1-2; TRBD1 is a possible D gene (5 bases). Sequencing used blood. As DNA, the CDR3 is TGTGCCAGCAGCGTAGCCAATAGGGGCCTCTATGGCTACACCTTC. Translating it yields CASSVANRGLYGYTF.